Presented here are 16 T cell receptor beta chains from one specimen sequenced in a study of blood T cell repertoires in COVID-19. Here immunoSEQ multiplex PCR was the method, and the copy in TCRdb shows in-frame clones only, minus some. There are under 100,000 clones in the sample; about 70% occur only once, and around 20% lies in the top ten. Sequenced input: peripheral blood. These receptors came from a woman older than 75 with active or convalescent COVID-19.

In its sample, this clone was seen once. The rearrangement joins TRBV7-2 to TRBJ1-3; a possible D gene is TRBD1 (5 bases). With 8 bases removed from V and 2 bases from J, the gap between germline ends came to 10 bases. In germline, CDR1 is SGHTA, CDR2 FQGNSA. The CDR3 runs to 13 residues. The CDR3 nucleotides read TGTGCCAGCGAACAGGCGGCTGGAAACACCATATATTTT. As protein: CASEQAAGNTIYF.

The CDR3 bases are TGCGCCAGCAGCTCTAGCGGGGGCCAGAACACCGGGGAGCTGTTTTTT. Protein product: CASSSSGGQNTGELFF. This rearrangement joins TRBV4-1 to TRBJ2-2, with TRBD2 matching over 10 bases. The germline gives CDR1 MGHRA, CDR2 YSYEKL. The V gene end was trimmed by 5 bases and the J gene end by 1 base; junction bases not matched to a gene: 4. CDR3 length equals 16 residues.

The V gene is TRBV19, the J gene TRBJ1-1, with D maybe TRBD1 (5 bases). The V and J ends lost 5 bases and 2 bases respectively, with 12 bases between them. Germline CDR1 is LNHDA and CDR2 is SQIVND (reference sequence). The CDR3 totals 14 residues. CDR3 protein: CASSGAAGNTEAFF. CDR3 in DNA: TGTGCCAGTAGTGGGGCAGCAGGAAACACTGAAGCTTTCTTT.

The gene calls are TRBV27 and TRBJ1-6; 8 bases line up with TRBD1. From germline, CDR1 is MNHEY and CDR2 SMNVEV (reference sequence). CDR3 size: 15 residues. Trimming cost V 5 bases and J 8 bases; bases outside gene matches: 8. The CDR3 spells CASSKVDREDSPLHF. The CDR3 DNA sequence: TGTGCCAGCAGTAAAGTGGACAGGGAGGATTCACCCCTCCACTTT.

The rearrangement uses TRBV7-2 and TRBJ2-1, with 14 bases that match TRBD2. The germline gives CDR1 SGHTA, CDR2 FQGNSA. This CDR3 contains 17 residues. Germline trimming cut 2 bases from V and 9 bases from J; bases unmatched to any gene: 9. Here the CDR3 DNA reads TGTGCCAGCAGCTTACGACTAGCGGGGGGGCTAAGGGGTGAGCAGTTCTTC. Translation: CASSLRLAGGLRGEQFF.

The CDR3 loop is CATSREQDSYNEQFF. The DNA of the CDR3 is TGTGCCACCAGCAGAGAACAGGACTCCTACAATGAGCAGTTCTTC. This chain uses TRBV15 with TRBJ2-1; D might be TRBD1 (5 bases). Germline CDR1 LNHNV, CDR2 YYDKDF (reference sequence). The CDR3 runs to 15 residues. V was shortened by 0 bases and J by 0 bases, with 6 bases between the two germline ends.

This clone was counted once. The chain is built from TRBV2 and TRBJ2-1; a weak D match, TRBD1 (7 bases). Per germline, CDR1 SNHLY and CDR2 FYNNEI. V lost 7 bases to trimming and J lost 8 bases, with 18 bases between them. CDR3 length equals 14 residues. The CDR3 DNA is TGTGCCAGCAACAGACCCCAGGGGGGCGATGAGCAGTTCTTC. The encoded protein is CASNRPQGGDEQFF. Complete variable domain (other parts from reference TRBV2 and TRBJ2-1): EPEVTQTPSHQVTQMGQEVILRCVPISNHLYFYWYRQILGQKVEFLVSFYNNEISEKSEIFDDQFSVERPDGSNFTLKIRSTKLEDSAMYFCASNRPQGGDEQFFGPGTRLTVL.

This chain uses TRBV7-2 with TRBJ2-4, with a weak D call TRBD2 (5 bases). Germline CDR1 reads SGHTA; CDR2 reads FQGNSA. Trimming shortened V by 2 bases and J by 6 bases, and 11 bases separated the two germline ends. The CDR3 consists of 14 residues. The CDR3 is CASSLRGSGNIQYF. The DNA for the CDR3 is TGTGCCAGCAGCTTACGGGGAAGTGGAAACATTCAGTACTTC.

CDR3 sequence reads: CATSLGNTEAFF. CDR3 nucleotides: TGTGCCACCAGTCTTGGCAACACTGAAGCTTTCTTT. The chain couples TRBV24-1 to TRBJ1-1; D not resolved. Trimming stripped 6 bases from V and 2 bases from J, with 6 bases between. The germline V gene encodes CDR1 KGHDR and CDR2 SFDVKD. This CDR3 is 12 amino acids long.

The chain links TRBV7-2 to TRBJ2-5; 8 bases map to TRBD2. V trimming: 2 bases; J trimming: 4 bases; junction bases outside the gene matches: 3. The CDR3 contains 14 residues. CDR1 is SGHTA and CDR2 is FQGNSA in the germline V gene. The CDR3, as DNA: TGTGCCAGCAGCTTATTGCGGGGGGCAGAGACCCAGTACTTC. It is translated as CASSLLRGAETQYF.

CDR3 coding DNA: TGTGCCACCAGCCCCAGGGACAGGGTAGACGAGCAGTACTTC. Its translation is CATSPRDRVDEQYF. V is TRBV24-1 and J is TRBJ2-7, with 9 positions matching TRBD1. Germline V gene lookup returns CDR1 KGHDR and CDR2 SFDVKD. J lost 5 bases, V lost 7 bases, and 8 bases had no gene match. The CDR3 extends over 14 amino acids.

The CDR3 DNA follows: TGTGCCAGCAGGGGGGGGGACCTGAACACTGAAGCTTTCTTT. Protein sequence: CASRGGDLNTEAFF. The chain combines TRBV28 with TRBJ1-1, with D maybe TRBD1 (5 bases). Germline lookup yields CDR1 MDHEN and CDR2 SYDVKM. V lost 6 bases to trimming and J lost 0 bases, with 11 bases between them. This CDR3 is built from 14 residues.

The chain combines TRBV15 with TRBJ2-3; no reliable D call. CDR1 LNHNV and CDR2 YYDKDF come from the germline V gene (reference sequence). This CDR3 is built from 13 residues. Trimming removed 1 base from V and 6 bases from J, with 8 bases in between. The CDR3 loop reads CATSRVLSDTQYF. The CDR3 DNA is TGTGCCACCAGCAGAGTCCTGTCCGATACGCAGTATTTT.

The rearrangement links TRBV7-9 to TRBJ2-3, with TRBD2 identical over 8 bases. The CDR3 has 16 residues. Germline trimming cut 3 bases from V and 2 bases from J; bases unmatched to any gene: 7. Germline V gene sequence: CDR1 SEHNR, CDR2 FQNEAQ (reference sequence). The CDR3 loop reads CASSFRTGGITDTQYF. The CDR3 coding sequence is TGTGCCAGCAGCTTCCGGACGGGGGGGATCACAGATACGCAGTATTTT.

This clone was counted a few times. The chain recombines TRBV29-1 with TRBJ2-1; 15 positions match TRBD2. This CDR3 has 18 amino acids. V gave up 5 bases and J gave up 0 bases; unmatched junction bases: 8. CDR1 SQVTM and CDR2 ANQGSEA come from the germline V gene. The CDR3 loop is CSVLRTSGGASSYNEQFF. DNA for the CDR3: TGCAGCGTTTTAAGGACTAGCGGGGGGGCAAGCTCCTACAATGAGCAGTTCTTC.

The chain is built from TRBV11-2 and TRBJ2-7, with a weak D call TRBD1 (5 bases). Germline V gene lookup returns CDR1 SGHAT and CDR2 FQNNGV. CDR3 size: 14 residues. V shed 1 base and J shed 2 bases, with 9 bases lying between them. The CDR3 region has the DNA TGTGCCAGCAGCTTAGCACAGGTACCCTACGAGCAGTACTTC. It codes for CASSLAQVPYEQYF.